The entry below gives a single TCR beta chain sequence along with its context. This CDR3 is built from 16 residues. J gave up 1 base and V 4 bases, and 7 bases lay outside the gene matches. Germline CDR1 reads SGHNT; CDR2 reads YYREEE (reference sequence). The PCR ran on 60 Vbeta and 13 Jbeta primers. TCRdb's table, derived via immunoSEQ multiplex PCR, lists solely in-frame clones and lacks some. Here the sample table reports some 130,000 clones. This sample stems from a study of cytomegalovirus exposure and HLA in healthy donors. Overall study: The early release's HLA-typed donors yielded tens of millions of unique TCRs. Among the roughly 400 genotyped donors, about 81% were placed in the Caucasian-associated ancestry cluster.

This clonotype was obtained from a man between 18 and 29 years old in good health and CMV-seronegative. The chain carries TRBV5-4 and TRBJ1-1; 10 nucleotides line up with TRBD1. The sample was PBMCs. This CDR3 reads CASSEGQGRWNTEAFF. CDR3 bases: TGTGCCAGCAGCGAGGGACAGGGGCGCTGGAACACTGAAGCTTTCTTT.